These 29 T cell receptor beta chains originate from one sample sequenced in a study of monozygotic twins with inflammatory bowel disease. TCRdb re-called the 5' RACE reads, yielding one record per CDR3 amino acid sequence without DNA. The table for this sample gives some 300,000 distinct CDR3 sequences. Sequenced input: blood. The receptors were sampled from a human donor with ulcerative colitis or Crohn's disease, or a healthy co-twin of an affected twin (not recorded which).

This rearrangement joins TRBV12-5 to TRBJ2-3; TCRdb outputs TRBD2, but without DNA this stays unchecked. The CDR3 is 13 residues long. Germline V gene sequence: CDR1 LGHNT, CDR2 FRNRAP. CDR3 residues: CASGLGSPDTQYF.

The V gene is TRBV5-1, the J gene TRBJ2-3. The germline gives CDR1 SGHRS, CDR2 YFSETQ. The length of the CDR3 is 13 residues. The chain's CDR3 is CASSFGDGDTQYF.

The rearrangement uses TRBV20-1 and TRBJ2-6. This CDR3 comprises 14 residues. CDR1 and CDR2 from the germline V gene are DFQATT and SNEGSKA (reference sequence). This CDR3 is CSASVLTGANVLTF.

The chain links TRBV3-1 to TRBJ1-5. The CDR3 is 13 amino acids. Germline V gene data show CDR1 as LGHDT and CDR2 as YNNKEL (reference sequence). The CDR3 loop reads CASSPVLDQPQHF.

The chain couples TRBV7-2 to TRBJ1-5; TCRdb reports TRBD1, a call that lacks DNA to check it against. Germline V lookup: CDR1 SGHTA, CDR2 FQGNSA. This CDR3 is built from 14 residues. This CDR3 reads CASSPQGSSQPQHF. Variable domain in full (rest from reference TRBV7-2 and TRBJ1-5): GAGVSQSPSNKVTEKGKDVELRCDPISGHTALYWYRQSLGQGLEFLIYFQGNSAPDKSGLPSDRFSAERTGGSVSTLTIQRTQQEDSAVYLCASSPQGSSQPQHFGDGTRLSIL.

The chain carries TRBV29-1 and TRBJ2-7; without DNA, the TCRdb call of TRBD1 cannot be checked. The germline CDR1 and CDR2 sequences are SQVTM and ANQGSEA. The CDR3 loop spans 13 amino acids. The CDR3: CSVGRRGQYEQYF.

This chain's CDR3 is CSADSRDRGGSQYF. The rearrangement links TRBV20-1 to TRBJ2-7; TCRdb outputs TRBD1, but without DNA this stays unchecked. Looked up from germline, CDR1 is DFQATT and CDR2 is SNEGSKA (reference sequence). The CDR3 sequence is 14 residues long.

The V call is TRBV20-1, the J call TRBJ2-3; the D call from TCRdb, TRBD2, cannot be confirmed without DNA. Germline CDR1 is DFQATT and CDR2 is SNEGSKA (reference sequence). This CDR3 has 14 amino acids. The CDR3 sequence: CSARAARGEDTQYF.

The chain carries TRBV10-3 and TRBJ2-7; TCRdb's D call, TRBD1, is unchecked because there is no DNA. The CDR3 runs to 14 residues. Germline CDR1 reads ENHRY; CDR2 reads SYGVKD. This CDR3 is CAISGGTGDGEQYF.

V usage is TRBV7-2 and J usage is TRBJ1-3. CDR1 is SGHTA and CDR2 is FQGNSA in the germline V gene. CDR3 length equals 11 residues. CDR3 sequence reads: CASSRGNTIYF.

J is TRBJ2-1 and V is TRBV20-1; TCRdb's D gene call, TRBD1, goes unchecked for lack of DNA. The CDR3 spans 15 residues. The germline gives CDR1 DFQATT, CDR2 SNEGSKA (reference sequence). This chain's CDR3 is CSARGGGPTYNEQFF.

V and J are TRBV5-1 and TRBJ2-7; TCRdb calls TRBD2, which cannot be checked without DNA. Germline values: CDR1 SGHRS, CDR2 YFSETQ. The CDR3 contains 16 residues. The CDR3 is CASMLIGTSGNYEQYF.

The chain couples TRBV7-9 to TRBJ2-3; TCRdb lists TRBD2, though no DNA is available to test this call. This CDR3 has 15 residues. Germline assignment: CDR1 SEHNR and CDR2 FQNEAQ (reference sequence). The CDR3 spells CASSLVLREADTQYF.

The chain uses TRBV7-2 and TRBJ1-1; the TCRdb D gene call, TRBD1, has no DNA to confirm it. Germline V gene lookup returns CDR1 SGHTA and CDR2 FQGNSA. This CDR3 is 15 amino acids long. The CDR3 protein is CASRLTGGKNTEAFF.

This rearrangement joins TRBV5-1 to TRBJ2-7. In germline, CDR1 is SGHRS, CDR2 YFSETQ. This CDR3 comprises 16 residues. This CDR3 reads CASRYGPTPSSYEQYF.

The rearrangement uses TRBV6-2 or TRBV6-3 and TRBJ1-4; TCRdb picks TRBD1, but there is no DNA to check that call. This CDR3 is 15 amino acids long. CDR1 and CDR2 from the germline V gene are MNHEY and SVGEGT. The CDR3 sequence: CASRGTRTMNEKLFF.

V usage is TRBV29-1 and J usage is TRBJ1-6; the D call of TRBD1 rests on TCRdb alone, since no DNA is present to check it. The CDR3 loop spans 13 amino acids. The V gene's germline CDR1 is SQVTM and CDR2 ANQGSEA. This CDR3 reads CSVEIGAGSPLHF.

The chain joins TRBV28 to TRBJ1-1. The CDR3 runs to 13 residues. Germline values: CDR1 MDHEN, CDR2 SYDVKM. This CDR3 reads CASTSIESTEAFF.

The rearrangement joins TRBV7-9 to TRBJ2-3; absent DNA, TCRdb's TRBD2 call cannot be checked. Germline V lookup: CDR1 SEHNR, CDR2 FQNEAQ (reference sequence). CDR3 length: 17 residues. The CDR3 spells CASSLPLLAGVADTQYF.

The rearrangement links TRBV12-3 or TRBV12-4 to TRBJ1-5; the TCRdb call, TRBD1, lacks DNA for checking. The CDR3 totals 19 residues. CDR3 amino acids: CASSHRIFLGGEGNQPQHF.

This chain joins TRBV14 and TRBJ2-7. Germline V gene sequence: CDR1 SGHDN, CDR2 FVKESK. This CDR3 region has 14 residues. The CDR3 is CASSPRLRRYEQYF. Complete variable domain (other parts from reference TRBV14 and TRBJ2-7): EAGVTQFPSHSVIEKGQTVTLRCDPISGHDNLYWYRRVMGKEIKFLLHFVKESKQDESGMPNNRFLAERTGGTYSTLKVQPAELEDSGVYFCASSPRLRRYEQYFGPGTRLTVT.

This rearrangement joins TRBV7-2 to TRBJ2-5; TCRdb proposes TRBD1, but this gene call is untestable without DNA. CDR1 SGHTA and CDR2 FQGNSA come from the germline V gene. The CDR3 contains 14 residues. The CDR3 region is CASRRDTYQETQYF. Together with reference TRBV7-2 and TRBJ2-5, the CDR3 gives the full variable domain: GAGVSQSPSNKVTEKGKDVELRCDPISGHTALYWYRQSLGQGLEFLIYFQGNSAPDKSGLPSDRFSAERTGGSVSTLTIQRTQQEDSAVYLCASRRDTYQETQYFGPGTRLLVL.

The J gene is TRBJ2-7, the V gene TRBV20-1; TCRdb designates TRBD2, a call that cannot be tested without DNA. The length of the CDR3 is 16 residues. Germline lookup yields CDR1 DFQATT and CDR2 SNEGSKA (reference sequence). The CDR3 reads CSASGLAGGRSNEQYF.

This chain links TRBV5-4 with TRBJ1-5; TCRdb gives TRBD1 as the D gene, but with no DNA this cannot be confirmed. The length of the CDR3 is 14 residues. Per germline, CDR1 SGHNT and CDR2 YYREEE (reference sequence). The CDR3 sequence: CASSQQGSGGPQHF. The whole variable domain, filled in from reference TRBV5-4 and TRBJ1-5, reads ETGVTQSPTHLIKTRGQQVTLRCSSQSGHNTVSWYQQALGQGPQFIFQYYREEENGRGNFPPRFSGLQFPNYSSELNVNALELDDSALYLCASSQQGSGGPQHFGDGTRLSIL.

The chain links TRBV6-1 to TRBJ2-5; TCRdb designates TRBD1, a call that cannot be tested without DNA. CDR1 and CDR2 from the germline V gene are MNHNS and SASEGT. The CDR3 extends over 16 amino acids. The CDR3 sequence: CASSEVLGQGGETQYF.

This chain joins TRBV19 and TRBJ2-4. The CDR3 is made up of 14 amino acids. The germline V gene has CDR1 LNHDA and CDR2 SQIVND (reference sequence). CDR3 region: CATQVGVSKNIQYF.

The rearrangement uses TRBV27 and TRBJ2-7; the D gene TCRdb calls, TRBD1, cannot be checked with no DNA. Germline CDR1 reads MNHEY; CDR2 reads SMNVEV (reference sequence). The CDR3 runs 16 residues. The CDR3 sequence is CASSGGLQGFSYEQYF.

This sequence joins TRBV5-1 and TRBJ2-5. This CDR3 comprises 14 residues. CDR1 and CDR2 (germline): SGHRS, YFSETQ. The CDR3 sequence is CASRQEIQEKTQYF.

This sequence joins TRBV20-1 and TRBJ2-7; TCRdb lists TRBD2, though no DNA is available to test this call. The length of the CDR3 is 12 residues. CDR1 is DFQATT and CDR2 is SNEGSKA in the germline V gene (reference sequence). CDR3 in amino acids: CSARRQAYEQYF.